This section outlines one T cell receptor beta chain sequence together with its context. What it binds is not known. Germline assignment: CDR1 MNHEY and CDR2 SMNVEV (reference sequence). The V and J ends lost 6 bases and 4 bases, in that order; junction bases with no gene match: 8. The CDR3 consists of 15 residues. This specimen belongs to a study of T cells in localized non-small cell lung cancer. Generated by immunoSEQ multiplex PCR, the TCRdb table keeps only in-frame clones and is missing some. The sample lists more than 15,000 clones; about 89% were seen once. Study results and caveats: Without multi-region sequencing, intratumor heterogeneity could not be excluded.

The V gene is TRBV27, the J gene TRBJ2-2; 7 nucleotides agree with TRBD2. The sample consisted of peripheral blood, taken before any cancer treatment. This TCR was recovered from a male donor at least 60 years old with stage II squamous cell lung carcinoma. The CDR3: CASSLRTSPTGELFF. CDR3 sequence (DNA): TGTGCCAGCAGCCTAAGGACTAGTCCCACCGGGGAGCTGTTTTTT.